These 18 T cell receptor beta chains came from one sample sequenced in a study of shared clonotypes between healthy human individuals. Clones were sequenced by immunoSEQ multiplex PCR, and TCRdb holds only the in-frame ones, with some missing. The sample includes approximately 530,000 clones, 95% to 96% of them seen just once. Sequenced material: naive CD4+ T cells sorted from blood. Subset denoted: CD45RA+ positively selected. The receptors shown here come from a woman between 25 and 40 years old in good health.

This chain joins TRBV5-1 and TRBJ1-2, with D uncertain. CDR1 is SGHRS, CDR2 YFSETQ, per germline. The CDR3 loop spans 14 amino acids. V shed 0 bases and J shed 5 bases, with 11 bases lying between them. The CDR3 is CASSLERTTYGYTF. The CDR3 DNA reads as TGCGCCAGCAGCTTGGAACGGACTACATATGGCTACACCTTC.

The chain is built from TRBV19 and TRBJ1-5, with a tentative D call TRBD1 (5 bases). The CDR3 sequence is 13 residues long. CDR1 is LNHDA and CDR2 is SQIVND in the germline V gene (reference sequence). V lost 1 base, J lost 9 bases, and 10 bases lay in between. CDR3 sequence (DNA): TGTGCCAGTAGTATAGGGGTTGGGGGGCCCCAGCATTTT. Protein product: CASSIGVGGPQHF.

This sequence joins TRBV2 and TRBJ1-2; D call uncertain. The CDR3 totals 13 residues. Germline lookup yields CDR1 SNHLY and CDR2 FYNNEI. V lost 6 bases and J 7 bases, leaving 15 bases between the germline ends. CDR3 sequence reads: CASRRITARGYTF. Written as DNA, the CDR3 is TGTGCCAGCAGAAGGATAACCGCCCGTGGCTACACCTTC.

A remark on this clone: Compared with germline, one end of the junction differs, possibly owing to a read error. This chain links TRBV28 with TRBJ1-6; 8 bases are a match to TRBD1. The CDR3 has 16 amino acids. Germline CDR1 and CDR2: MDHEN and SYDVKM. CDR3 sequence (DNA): TGTGCCAGCACTTTACGCTCCGGGACAGGCAATTCACCCCTCCACTTT. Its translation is CASTLRSGTGNSPLHF.

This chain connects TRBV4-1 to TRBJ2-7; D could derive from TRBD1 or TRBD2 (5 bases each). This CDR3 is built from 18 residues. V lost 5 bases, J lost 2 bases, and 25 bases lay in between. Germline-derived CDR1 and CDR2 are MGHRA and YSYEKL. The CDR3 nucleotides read TGCGCCAGCAGCTACAATAATCTTAGGGGCGGGTTCACCTACGAGCAGTACTTC. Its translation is CASSYNNLRGGFTYEQYF.

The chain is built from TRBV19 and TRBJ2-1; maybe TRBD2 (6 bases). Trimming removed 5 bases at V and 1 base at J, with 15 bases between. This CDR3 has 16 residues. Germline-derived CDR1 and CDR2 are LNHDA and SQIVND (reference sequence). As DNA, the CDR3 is TGTGCCAGTAGTTCCATTTATAGCGGTTCCTACAATGAGCAGTTCTTC. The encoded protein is CASSSIYSGSYNEQFF.

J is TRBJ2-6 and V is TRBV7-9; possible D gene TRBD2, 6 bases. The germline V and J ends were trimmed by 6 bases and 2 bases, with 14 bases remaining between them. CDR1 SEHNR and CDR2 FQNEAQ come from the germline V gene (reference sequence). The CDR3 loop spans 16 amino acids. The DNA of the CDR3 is TGTGCCAGCAGACCGCGGGAAGGAGCTGGGGCCAACGTCCTGACTTTC. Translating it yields CASRPREGAGANVLTF.

CDR3 residues: CASSPRPGPGGEQYF. CDR3 DNA sequence: TGTGCCAGCAGCCCCAGACCGGGACCAGGTGGAGAGCAGTACTTC. This chain links TRBV7-3 with TRBJ2-7; perhaps D is TRBD1 or TRBD2 (5 bases each). The CDR3 is 15 residues long. Germline CDR1 is SGHTA and CDR2 is FQGTGA. The V and J ends lost 5 bases and 7 bases respectively, with 21 bases between them.

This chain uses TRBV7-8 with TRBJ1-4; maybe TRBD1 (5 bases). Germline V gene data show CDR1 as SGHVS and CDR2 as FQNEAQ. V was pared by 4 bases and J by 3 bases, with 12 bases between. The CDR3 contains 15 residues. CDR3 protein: CASSSQGLANEKLFF. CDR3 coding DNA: TGTGCCAGCAGCTCCCAGGGCTTGGCTAATGAAAAACTGTTTTTT.

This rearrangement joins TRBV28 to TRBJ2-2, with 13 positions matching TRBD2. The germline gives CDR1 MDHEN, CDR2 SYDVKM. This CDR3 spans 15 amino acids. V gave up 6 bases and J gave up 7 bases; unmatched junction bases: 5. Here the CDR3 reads CASSGLAGVDGELFF. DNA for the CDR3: TGTGCCAGCAGCGGACTAGCGGGAGTTGACGGGGAGCTGTTTTTT.

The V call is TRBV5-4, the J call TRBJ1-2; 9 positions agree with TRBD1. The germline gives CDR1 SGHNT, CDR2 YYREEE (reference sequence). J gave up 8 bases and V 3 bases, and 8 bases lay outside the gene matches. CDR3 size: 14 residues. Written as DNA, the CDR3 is TGTGCCAGCAGCTCCGGACAGGGGCGGTGGGGCTACACCTTC. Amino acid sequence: CASSSGQGRWGYTF.

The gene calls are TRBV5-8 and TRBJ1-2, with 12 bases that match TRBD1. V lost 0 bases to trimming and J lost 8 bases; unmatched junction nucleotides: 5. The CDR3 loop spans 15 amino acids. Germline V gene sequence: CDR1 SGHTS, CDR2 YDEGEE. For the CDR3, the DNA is TGTGCCAGCAGCTTGGGGGACAGGGGGCGCCAGGGCTACACCTTC. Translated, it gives CASSLGDRGRQGYTF.

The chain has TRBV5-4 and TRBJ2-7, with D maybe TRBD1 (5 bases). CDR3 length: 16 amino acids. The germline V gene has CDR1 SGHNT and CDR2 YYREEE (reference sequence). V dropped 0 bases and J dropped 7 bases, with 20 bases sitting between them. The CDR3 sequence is CASSLGLSAGQGEQYF. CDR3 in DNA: TGTGCCAGCAGCTTGGGTCTTTCGGCAGGGCAAGGGGAGCAGTACTTC. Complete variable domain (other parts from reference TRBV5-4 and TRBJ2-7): ETGVTQSPTHLIKTRGQQVTLRCSSQSGHNTVSWYQQALGQGPQFIFQYYREEENGRGNFPPRFSGLQFPNYSSELNVNALELDDSALYLCASSLGLSAGQGEQYFGPGTRLTVT.

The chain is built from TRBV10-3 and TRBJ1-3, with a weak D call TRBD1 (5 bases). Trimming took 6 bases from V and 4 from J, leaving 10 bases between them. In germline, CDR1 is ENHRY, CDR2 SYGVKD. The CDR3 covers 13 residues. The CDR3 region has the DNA TGTGCCATCAGGGGGCTCGAGGGAAACACCATATATTTT. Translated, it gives CAIRGLEGNTIYF.

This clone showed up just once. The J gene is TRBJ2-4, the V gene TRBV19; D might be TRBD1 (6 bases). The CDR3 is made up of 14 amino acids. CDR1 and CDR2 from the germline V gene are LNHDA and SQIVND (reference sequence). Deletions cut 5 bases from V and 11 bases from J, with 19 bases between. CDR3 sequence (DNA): TGTGCCAGTAGTGTCCTTCCAGGGGCCCAAGTTCAGTACTTC. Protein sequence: CASSVLPGAQVQYF.

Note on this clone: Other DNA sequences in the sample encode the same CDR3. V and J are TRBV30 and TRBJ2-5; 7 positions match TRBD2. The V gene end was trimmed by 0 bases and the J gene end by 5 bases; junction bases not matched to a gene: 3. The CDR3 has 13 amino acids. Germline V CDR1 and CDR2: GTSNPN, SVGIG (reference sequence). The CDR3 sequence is CAWSVGGAETQYF. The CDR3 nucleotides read TGTGCCTGGAGTGTGGGAGGGGCCGAGACCCAGTACTTC.

The chain's CDR3 is CASSTSGTDRVLSYEQYF. The CDR3, as DNA: TGTGCCAGCAGCACTAGCGGGACCGATCGAGTCCTTTCTTACGAGCAGTACTTC. This chain connects TRBV27 to TRBJ2-7; the match to TRBD2 covers 10 bases. This CDR3 spans 18 amino acids. Germline V gene sequence: CDR1 MNHEY, CDR2 SMNVEV (reference sequence). The V and J ends lost 6 bases and 4 bases, in that order; junction bases with no gene match: 18.

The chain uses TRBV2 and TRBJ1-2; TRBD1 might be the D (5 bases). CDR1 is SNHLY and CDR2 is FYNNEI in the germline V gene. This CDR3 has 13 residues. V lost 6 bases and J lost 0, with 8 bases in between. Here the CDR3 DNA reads TGTGCCAGCAGCCCGGGACCTAACTATGGCTACACCTTC. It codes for CASSPGPNYGYTF. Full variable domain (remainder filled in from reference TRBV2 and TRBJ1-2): EPEVTQTPSHQVTQMGQEVILRCVPISNHLYFYWYRQILGQKVEFLVSFYNNEISEKSEIFDDQFSVERPDGSNFTLKIRSTKLEDSAMYFCASSPGPNYGYTFGSGTRLTVV.